These 5 T cell receptor beta chains were all obtained from the same sample, sequenced in a study of human T cells and chemical hapten exposure. From the RACE reads, TCRdb called clonotypes with MiXCR, one entry per CDR3 protein. Among about 80,000 distinct CDR3 sequences listed, 8.5% to 10% were seen once. Time point in this sample: healthy volunteer bleed at 6 weeks. Unseparated into fractions, whole blood served as the source from which total RNA was extracted. Source material: whole blood. The receptor set was obtained from a female donor in good health. Some clones in this sample may be carry-over from other donors' samples.

This sequence joins TRBV29-1 and TRBJ2-2; D might be TRBD1 (6 bases). Germline-derived CDR1 and CDR2 are SQVTM and ANQGSEA. The length of the CDR3 is 12 residues. The V end lost 4 bases, the J end lost 4 bases, and 7 bases lay between the germline ends. In nucleotides, the CDR3 is TGCAGCGTTGGACAGGCCACCGGGGAGCTGTTTTTT. As protein: CSVGQATGELFF.

This clonotype was counted many times. The V call is TRBV15, the J call TRBJ2-1, with TRBD2 identical over 9 bases. Germline CDR1 LNHNV, CDR2 YYDKDF (reference sequence). The CDR3 covers 15 residues. Trimming cost V 1 base and J 15 bases; bases outside gene matches: 13. The CDR3 region is CATSRGVAGEILPFF. CDR3 DNA sequence: TGTGCCACCAGCAGAGGGGTAGCGGGGGAGATCTTGCCGTTCTTC.

V gene TRBV27 combines with J gene TRBJ1-2; D remains unclear. The CDR3 has 13 residues. The V gene's germline CDR1 is MNHEY and CDR2 SMNVEV (reference sequence). V lost 5 bases to trimming and J lost 2 bases, with 9 bases between them. The CDR3 DNA reads as TGTGCCAGCAGTCTAAGACAAAACTATGGCTACACCTTC. It encodes CASSLRQNYGYTF.

The rearrangement links TRBV18 to TRBJ2-3; 12 bases fit TRBD2. Per the germline V gene, CDR1 is KGHSH and CDR2 is LQKENI. V lost 1 base, J lost 2 bases, and 4 bases stayed unmatched. The CDR3 covers 17 residues. CDR3 protein: CASSPRASGGATDTQYF. Here the CDR3 DNA reads TGTGCCAGCTCACCACGGGCTAGCGGGGGGGCCACAGATACGCAGTATTTT.

V gene TRBV12-3 or TRBV12-4 combines with J gene TRBJ1-1, with 9 bases fitting TRBD1. The V segment lost 4 bases and the J segment 8 bases; nucleotides outside the gene matches: 8. This CDR3 is built from 14 residues. CDR3 loop: CASSSGTGMMEAFF. In DNA form, the CDR3 reads TGTGCCAGCAGTTCAGGGACAGGGATGATGGAAGCTTTCTTT.